These 21 T cell receptor beta chains share one sample of origin, sequenced in a study of blood T cells in healthy people across ages. The second PCR ran about 6 to 11 cycles with a sample-barcoded 5' primer and J-beta primers. One entry per CDR3 protein, called by TCRdb with MiXCR from the 5' RACE reads. The sample has over 1,300,000 distinct CDR3 sequences, almost 60% seen once. Sequencing was done on a sample of blood. These receptors all come from a young man in good health.

This chain connects TRBV20-1 to TRBJ2-1; a weak D match, TRBD2 (6 bases). Germline values: CDR1 DFQATT, CDR2 SNEGSKA (reference sequence). V lost 4 bases, J lost 0 bases, and 22 bases lay in between. CDR3 length equals 18 residues. CDR3: CSAIGAGGTLISYNEQFF. In DNA, the CDR3 is TGCAGTGCTATTGGGGCCGGCGGGACGTTGATCTCCTACAATGAGCAGTTCTTC.

This clonotype was seen many times. The V gene is TRBV20-1, the J gene TRBJ2-3; D remains unclear. The germline V gene has CDR1 DFQATT and CDR2 SNEGSKA (reference sequence). Between the trimmed V and J ends, which lost 2 bases and 0 bases, there was a span of 0 bases. This CDR3 is 11 amino acids long. CDR3 bases: TGCAGTGCTAGAAGCACAGATACGCAGTATTTT. This sequence encodes CSARSTDTQYF.

This clonotype was seen a few times. The chain is built from TRBV12-3 or TRBV12-4 and TRBJ2-5, with 7 bases identical to TRBD2. With 7 bases clipped from V and 2 bases from J, the junction kept 10 bases outside the gene matches. The CDR3 totals 15 residues. CDR3 loop: CASTPSSGNQETQYF. The CDR3 coding sequence is TGTGCCAGCACCCCCTCTAGCGGCAATCAAGAGACCCAGTACTTC.

This clonotype was observed a few times. The V call is TRBV4-1, the J call TRBJ2-7, with 10 nucleotides matching TRBD2. J was trimmed by 2 bases and V by 0 bases; bases with no gene match: 10. Germline-derived CDR1 and CDR2 are MGHRA and YSYEKL. The CDR3 contains 18 residues. The CDR3 coding sequence is TGCGCCAGCAGCCAAGATAGGCCTAGCGGGGGAGTAACCTACGAGCAGTACTTC. Amino acids: CASSQDRPSGGVTYEQYF.

V usage is TRBV27 and J usage is TRBJ2-6, with D maybe TRBD1 (6 bases). V was cut by 3 bases and J by 1 base, with 13 bases left in between. CDR3 length: 17 amino acids. Germline-derived CDR1 and CDR2 are MNHEY and SMNVEV (reference sequence). The CDR3 protein is CASSFAVRGSGANVLTF. For the CDR3, the DNA is TGTGCCAGCAGTTTTGCAGTAAGGGGGTCTGGGGCCAACGTCCTGACTTTC.

The chain recombines TRBV20-1 with TRBJ2-7; the D is unclear. CDR1 is DFQATT, CDR2 SNEGSKA, per germline (reference sequence). The CDR3 consists of 14 residues. The V end lost 8 bases, the J end lost 3 bases, and 20 bases lay between the germline ends. This CDR3 is CSFPPPLRSYEQYF. In DNA form, the CDR3 reads TGCAGTTTCCCTCCCCCGTTACGGAGCTACGAGCAGTACTTC.

The chain employs TRBV20-1 and TRBJ2-1, with 7 positions matching TRBD2. Trimming at V came to 0 bases and at J to 3 bases, leaving 14 bases not matched to a gene. Looked up from germline, CDR1 is DFQATT and CDR2 is SNEGSKA (reference sequence). This CDR3 has 18 residues. The CDR3 region is CSARDLDSGRQIYNEQFF. CDR3 DNA sequence: TGCAGTGCTAGAGATCTTGATAGCGGGCGCCAAATCTACAATGAGCAGTTCTTC.

In DNA form, the CDR3 reads TGTGCCAGCAGCTCAGTGACTAGCTCGCCCCGCACAGATACGCAGTATTTT. Protein product: CASSSVTSSPRTDTQYF. The V and J genes are TRBV7-2 and TRBJ2-3; 7 positions match TRBD2. The germline V gene has CDR1 SGHTA and CDR2 FQGNSA. The ends lost 4 bases at V and 1 base at J; junction bases unmatched: 11. The CDR3 has 17 amino acids.

The V and J genes are TRBV10-3 and TRBJ1-1; the D gene is possibly TRBD1 (5 bases). Trimming cost V 6 bases and J 1 base, with 15 bases left between them. The CDR3 loop spans 15 amino acids. Germline-derived CDR1 and CDR2 are ENHRY and SYGVKD. CDR3 in DNA: TGTGCCATCAGGGACCCGGGGGAATGGAACACTGAAGCTTTCTTT. This codes for CAIRDPGEWNTEAFF.

V and J are TRBV7-2 and TRBJ2-3; TRBD1 is a possible D gene (6 bases). From germline, CDR1 is SGHTA and CDR2 FQGNSA. CDR3 size: 14 residues. V gave up 2 bases and J gave up 5 bases, with 11 bases separating them. Here the CDR3 DNA reads TGTGCCAGCAGCTTAAGGCAGGGGAAAGATACGCAGTATTTT. Translating gives CASSLRQGKDTQYF.

Turning to this clonotype: A junction boundary mismatches the germline segment, possibly from a read error. The chain uses TRBV7-2 and TRBJ2-3; perhaps TRBD1 as D (7 bases). This CDR3 region has 14 residues. Germline V CDR1 and CDR2: SGHTA, FQGNSA. The CDR3 here is CASRPGGSIDTQYF. CDR3 sequence (DNA): TGTGCCAGCAGGCCAGGGGGGAGCATAGATACGCAGTATTTT.

The genes are TRBV29-1 and TRBJ2-7, with D possibly matching TRBD2 (5 bases). Deletions cut 1 base from V and 6 bases from J, with 13 bases between. The CDR3 sequence is 13 residues long. Germline V gives CDR1 SQVTM, CDR2 ANQGSEA. CDR3 DNA sequence: TGCAGCGTTGAAGGGCCGGGTGAGGGCGAGCAGTACTTC. It is translated as CSVEGPGEGEQYF.

The chain couples TRBV20-1 to TRBJ2-4; D not certain. Germline loops: CDR1 DFQATT, CDR2 SNEGSKA (reference sequence). The CDR3 has 15 residues. Trimming shortened V by 0 bases and J by 1 base, and 10 bases separated the two germline ends. The CDR3 reads CSARDFSSAKNIQYF. CDR3 coding DNA: TGCAGTGCTAGAGATTTTAGCTCGGCCAAAAACATTCAGTACTTC.

The V gene is TRBV5-1, the J gene TRBJ2-3, with TRBD1 as a possible D gene (6 bases). The CDR3 covers 15 residues. The germline V gene encodes CDR1 SGHRS and CDR2 YFSETQ. Trimming took off 1 base at V and 0 bases at J, with 9 bases between the two ends. CDR3: CASSLPGDSTDTQYF. Here the CDR3 DNA reads TGCGCCAGCAGCTTGCCAGGGGATAGCACAGATACGCAGTATTTT. The variable domain in full, with the rest retrieved from reference TRBV5-1 and TRBJ2-3, is KAGVTQTPRYLIKTRGQQVTLSCSPISGHRSVSWYQQTPGQGLQFLFEYFSETQRNKGNFPGRFSGRQFSNSRSEMNVSTLELGDSALYLCASSLPGDSTDTQYFGPGTRLTVL.

For this clonotype: Its ends do not fully match the called genes, so a read error is possible. V is TRBV10-3 and J is TRBJ2-1; TRBD2 matches at 12 bases. The CDR3 spans 17 residues. Looked up from germline, CDR1 is ENHRY and CDR2 is SYGVKD. CDR3 in amino acids: CAISEVRTSGNYNKQFF. The CDR3, as DNA: TGTGCCATCAGTGAAGTAAGGACTAGCGGGAATTACAATAAGCAGTTCTTC.

This sequence joins TRBV20-1 and TRBJ2-7; D perhaps matches TRBD1 (5 bases). V gave up 7 bases and J gave up 0 bases, with 22 bases separating them. There are 16 residues in the CDR3. Germline V lookup: CDR1 DFQATT, CDR2 SNEGSKA (reference sequence). Here the CDR3 reads CSVVRERIPYSYEQYF. DNA for the CDR3: TGCAGTGTAGTCAGGGAAAGAATTCCCTACTCCTACGAGCAGTACTTC.

V usage is TRBV4-2 and J usage is TRBJ2-3; TRBD2 aligns across 10 bases. This CDR3 has 17 amino acids. Unmatched junction bases numbered 5, after V lost 0 bases and J lost 2 bases. Looked up from germline, CDR1 is LGHNA and CDR2 is YNFKEQ. This CDR3 reads CASSQDGSGGVTDTQYF. DNA of the CDR3: TGTGCCAGCAGCCAAGATGGCAGCGGGGGGGTCACAGATACGCAGTATTTT.

This clonotype was detected a few times. The gene calls are TRBV4-1 and TRBJ2-1; 8 nucleotides match TRBD2. V dropped 4 bases and J dropped 0; count of bases not matched to a gene: 14. Germline CDR1 and CDR2: MGHRA and YSYEKL. This CDR3 region has 19 residues. CDR3 nucleotide sequence: TGCGCCAGCAGCCCCCGCACGGCTAGCGGGCTGAGCTCCTACAATGAGCAGTTCTTC. Translation gives CASSPRTASGLSSYNEQFF.

The chain combines TRBV20-1 with TRBJ1-2; TRBD1 matches 7 bases. This CDR3 contains 14 residues. Germline values: CDR1 DFQATT, CDR2 SNEGSKA (reference sequence). V gave up 6 bases and J gave up 0 bases; unmatched junction bases: 7. The CDR3 DNA follows: TGCAGTGCAACTGAACAGGGGTCTAACTATGGCTACACCTTC. Its protein is CSATEQGSNYGYTF.

The chain uses TRBV29-1 and TRBJ1-1; TRBD1 matches 7 bases. The germline V gene has CDR1 SQVTM and CDR2 ANQGSEA. V lost 2 bases to trimming and J lost 1 base; unmatched junction nucleotides: 7. This CDR3 has 15 amino acids. The CDR3 is CSVEFQGGKNTEAFF. The CDR3 DNA reads TGCAGCGTTGAATTTCAGGGGGGAAAGAACACTGAAGCTTTCTTT. Looking up the rest from reference TRBV29-1 and TRBJ1-1 gives the full variable domain: SAVISQKPSRDICQRGTSLTIQCQVDSQVTMMFWYRQQPGQSLTLIATANQGSEATYESGFVIDKFPISRPNLTFSTLTVSNMSPEDSSIYLCSVEFQGGKNTEAFFGQGTRLTVV.

There are a few counts of this clonotype. This rearrangement joins TRBV7-2 to TRBJ2-7; D is undetermined. The DNA end is a closer match to TRBJ2-5, so the J assignment may be wrong. Germline-derived CDR1 and CDR2 are SGHTA and FQGNSA. This CDR3 comprises 13 residues. CDR3 DNA sequence: TGTGCCAGCAGCAGAAGATTGGGGGAGACCCAGTACTTC. Protein: CASSRRLGETQYF.